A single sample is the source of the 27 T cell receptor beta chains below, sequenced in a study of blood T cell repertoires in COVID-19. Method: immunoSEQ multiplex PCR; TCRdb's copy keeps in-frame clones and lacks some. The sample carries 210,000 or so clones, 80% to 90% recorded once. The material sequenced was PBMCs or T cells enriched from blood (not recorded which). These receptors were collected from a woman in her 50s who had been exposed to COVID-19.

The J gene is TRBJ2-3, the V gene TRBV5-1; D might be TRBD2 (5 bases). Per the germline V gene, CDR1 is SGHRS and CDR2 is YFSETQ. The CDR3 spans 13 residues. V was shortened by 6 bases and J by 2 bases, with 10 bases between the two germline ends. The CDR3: CASKLAPTDTQYF. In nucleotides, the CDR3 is TGCGCCAGCAAGCTAGCCCCCACAGATACGCAGTATTTT.

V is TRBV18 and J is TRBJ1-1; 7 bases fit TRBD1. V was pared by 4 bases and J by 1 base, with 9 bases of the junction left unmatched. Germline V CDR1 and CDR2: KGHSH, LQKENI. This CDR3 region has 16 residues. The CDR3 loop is CASSLQRDSSNTEAFF. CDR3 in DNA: TGTGCCAGCTCACTACAACGGGACAGCTCGAACACTGAAGCTTTCTTT.

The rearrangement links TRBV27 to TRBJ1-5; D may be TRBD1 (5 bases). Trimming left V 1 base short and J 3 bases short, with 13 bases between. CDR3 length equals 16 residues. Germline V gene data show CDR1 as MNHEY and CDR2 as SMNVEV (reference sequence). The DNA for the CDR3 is TGTGCCAGCAGTTTATGGGGCACCACGGACAATCAGCCCCAGCATTTT. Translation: CASSLWGTTDNQPQHF.

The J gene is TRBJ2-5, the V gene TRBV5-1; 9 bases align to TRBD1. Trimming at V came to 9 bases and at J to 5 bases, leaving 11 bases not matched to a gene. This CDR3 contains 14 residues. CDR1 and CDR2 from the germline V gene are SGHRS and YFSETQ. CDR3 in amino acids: CATRPGQGFETQYF. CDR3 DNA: TGCGCCACAAGACCGGGACAGGGCTTCGAGACCCAGTACTTC. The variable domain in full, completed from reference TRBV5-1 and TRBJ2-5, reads KAGVTQTPRYLIKTRGQQVTLSCSPISGHRSVSWYQQTPGQGLQFLFEYFSETQRNKGNFPGRFSGRQFSNSRSEMNVSTLELGDSALYLCATRPGQGFETQYFGPGTRLLVL.

CDR3 protein: CASSVAGGRIGELFF. Written as DNA, the CDR3 is TGTGCCAGCAGTGTAGCGGGGGGGCGTATCGGGGAGCTGTTTTTT. This chain connects TRBV6-6 to TRBJ2-2; 11 bases are shared with TRBD2. V lost 5 bases and J lost 7; bases outside the gene matches: 6. Germline CDR1 and CDR2: MNHNY and SVGAGI (reference sequence). The length of the CDR3 is 15 residues.

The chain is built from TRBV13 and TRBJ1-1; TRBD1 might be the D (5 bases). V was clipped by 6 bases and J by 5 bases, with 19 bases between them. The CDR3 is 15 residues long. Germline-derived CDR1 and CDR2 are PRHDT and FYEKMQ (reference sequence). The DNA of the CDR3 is TGTGCCAGCAGTTCATCGGAGTCGGGGGGAACTGAAGCTTTCTTT. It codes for CASSSSESGGTEAFF.

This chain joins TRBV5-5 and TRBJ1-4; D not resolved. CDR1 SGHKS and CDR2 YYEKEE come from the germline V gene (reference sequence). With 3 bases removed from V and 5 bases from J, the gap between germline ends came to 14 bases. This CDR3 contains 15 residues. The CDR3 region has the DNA TGTGCCAGCAGCTCCATCGCGGGTTCCAATGAAAAACTGTTTTTT. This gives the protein CASSSIAGSNEKLFF.

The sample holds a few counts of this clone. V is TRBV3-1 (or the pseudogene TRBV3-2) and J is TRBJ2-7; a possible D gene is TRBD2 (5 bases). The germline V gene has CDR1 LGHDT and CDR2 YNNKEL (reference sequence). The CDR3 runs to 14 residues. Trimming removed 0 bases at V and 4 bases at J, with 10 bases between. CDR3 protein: CASSQDLSEYEQYF. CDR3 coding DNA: TGTGCCAGCAGCCAAGATCTTAGCGAATACGAGCAGTACTTC.

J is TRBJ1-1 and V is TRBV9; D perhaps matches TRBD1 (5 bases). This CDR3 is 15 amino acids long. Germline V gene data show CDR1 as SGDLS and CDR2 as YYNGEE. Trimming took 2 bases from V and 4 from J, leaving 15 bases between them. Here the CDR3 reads CASSVQLGGGTEAFF. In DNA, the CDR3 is TGTGCCAGCAGCGTCCAGCTGGGGGGGGGCACTGAAGCTTTCTTT. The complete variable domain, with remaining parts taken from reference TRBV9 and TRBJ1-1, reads DSGVTQTPKHLITATGQRVTLRCSPRSGDLSVYWYQQSLDQGLQFLIQYYNGEERAKGNILERFSAQQFPDLHSELNLSSLELGDSALYFCASSVQLGGGTEAFFGQGTRLTVV.

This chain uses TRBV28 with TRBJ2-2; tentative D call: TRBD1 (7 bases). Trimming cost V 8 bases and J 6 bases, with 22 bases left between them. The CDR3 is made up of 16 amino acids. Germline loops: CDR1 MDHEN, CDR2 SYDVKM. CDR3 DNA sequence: TGTGCCAGCTTCCAGTCCAGGGGGACTGTTTCCGGGGAGCTGTTTTTT. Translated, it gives CASFQSRGTVSGELFF.

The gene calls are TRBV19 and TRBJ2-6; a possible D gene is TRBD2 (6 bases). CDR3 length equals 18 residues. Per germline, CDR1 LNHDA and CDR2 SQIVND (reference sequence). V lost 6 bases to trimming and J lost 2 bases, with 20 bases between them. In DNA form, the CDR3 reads TGTGCCAGTAGCGTCCGGTTGGGAGGCAGAGCTGGGGCCAACGTCCTGACTTTC. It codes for CASSVRLGGRAGANVLTF.

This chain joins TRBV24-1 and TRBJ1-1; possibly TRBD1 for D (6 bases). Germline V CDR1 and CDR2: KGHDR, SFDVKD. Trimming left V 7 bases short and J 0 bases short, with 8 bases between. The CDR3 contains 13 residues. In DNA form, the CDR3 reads TGTGCCACCAGGGACAGTTTGAACACTGAAGCTTTCTTT. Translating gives CATRDSLNTEAFF.

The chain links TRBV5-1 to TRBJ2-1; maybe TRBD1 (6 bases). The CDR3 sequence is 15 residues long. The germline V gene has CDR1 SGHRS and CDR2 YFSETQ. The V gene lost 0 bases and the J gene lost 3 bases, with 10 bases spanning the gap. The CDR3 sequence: CASSLAGTLYNEQFF. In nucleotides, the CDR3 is TGCGCCAGCAGCTTGGCTGGGACACTCTACAATGAGCAGTTCTTC.

DNA of the CDR3: TGCGCCAGCAGCCAGGGCCGGACAGGGACCTACGAGCAGTACTTC. Residues: CASSQGRTGTYEQYF. The V call is TRBV4-1, the J call TRBJ2-7; 8 bases fit TRBD1. V was pared by 3 bases and J by 2 bases, with 6 bases of the junction left unmatched. This CDR3 has 15 amino acids. The germline CDR1 and CDR2 sequences are MGHRA and YSYEKL.

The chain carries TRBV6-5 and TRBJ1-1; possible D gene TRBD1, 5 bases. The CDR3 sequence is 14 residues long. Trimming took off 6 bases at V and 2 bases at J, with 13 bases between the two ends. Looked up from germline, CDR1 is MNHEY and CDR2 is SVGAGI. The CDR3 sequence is CASRRTNYNTEAFF. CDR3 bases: TGTGCCAGCAGGCGGACAAACTATAACACTGAAGCTTTCTTT.

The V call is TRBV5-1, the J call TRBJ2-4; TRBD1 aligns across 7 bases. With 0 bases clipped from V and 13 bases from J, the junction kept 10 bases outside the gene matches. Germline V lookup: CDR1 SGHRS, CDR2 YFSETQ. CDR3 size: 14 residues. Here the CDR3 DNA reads TGCGCCAGCAGCTTGGACGGCACAGGGGTAGGCCAGTACTTC. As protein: CASSLDGTGVGQYF.

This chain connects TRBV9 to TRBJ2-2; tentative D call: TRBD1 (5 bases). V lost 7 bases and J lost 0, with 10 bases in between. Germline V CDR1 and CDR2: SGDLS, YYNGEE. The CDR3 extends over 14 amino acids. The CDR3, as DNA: TGTGCCAGCGGCGGACACACGAACACCGGGGAGCTGTTTTTT. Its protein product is CASGGHTNTGELFF.

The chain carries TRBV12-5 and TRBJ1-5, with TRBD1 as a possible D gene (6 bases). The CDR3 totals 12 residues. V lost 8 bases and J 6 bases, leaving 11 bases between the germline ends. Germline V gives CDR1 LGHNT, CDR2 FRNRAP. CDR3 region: CASSRGAQPQHF. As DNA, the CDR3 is TGTGCTAGTTCTCGGGGGGCTCAGCCCCAGCATTTT.

In DNA form, the CDR3 reads TGCGCCAGCAGCCAAGTTTACTCCAATGAGCAGTTCTTC. As protein: CASSQVYSNEQFF. V gene TRBV4-1 combines with J gene TRBJ2-1, with D uncertain. The germline gives CDR1 MGHRA, CDR2 YSYEKL. The CDR3 is 13 residues long. V was cut by 1 base and J by 6 bases, with 7 bases left in between.

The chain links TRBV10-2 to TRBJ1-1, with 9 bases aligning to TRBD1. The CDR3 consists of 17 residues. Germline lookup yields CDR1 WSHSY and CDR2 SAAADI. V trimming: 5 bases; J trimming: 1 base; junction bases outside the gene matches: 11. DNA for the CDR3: TGCGCCAGCAGTAACCACAGGGGGCCCTCGTCGAACACTGAAGCTTTCTTT. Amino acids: CASSNHRGPSSNTEAFF.

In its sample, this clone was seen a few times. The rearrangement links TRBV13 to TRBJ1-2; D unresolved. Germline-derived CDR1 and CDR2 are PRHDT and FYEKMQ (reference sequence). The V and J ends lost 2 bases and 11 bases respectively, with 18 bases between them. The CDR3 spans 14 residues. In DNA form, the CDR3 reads TGTGCCAGCAGCTTATATATCGGGGAAAGGGCTTACACCTTC. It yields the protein CASSLYIGERAYTF.

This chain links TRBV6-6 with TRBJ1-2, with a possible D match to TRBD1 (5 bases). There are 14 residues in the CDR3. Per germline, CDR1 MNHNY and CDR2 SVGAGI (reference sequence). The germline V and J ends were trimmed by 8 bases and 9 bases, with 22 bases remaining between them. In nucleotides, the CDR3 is TGTGCCAGCTCCTTACCCGACCCCGGGGGGAGCTACACCTTC. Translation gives CASSLPDPGGSYTF.

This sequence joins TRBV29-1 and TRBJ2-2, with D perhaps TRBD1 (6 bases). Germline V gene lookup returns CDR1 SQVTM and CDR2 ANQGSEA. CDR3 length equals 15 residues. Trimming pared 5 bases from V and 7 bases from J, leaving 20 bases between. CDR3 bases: TGCAGCGTTTTTTCCGATCGACAGGCCCACGGGGAGCTGTTTTTT. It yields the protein CSVFSDRQAHGELFF.

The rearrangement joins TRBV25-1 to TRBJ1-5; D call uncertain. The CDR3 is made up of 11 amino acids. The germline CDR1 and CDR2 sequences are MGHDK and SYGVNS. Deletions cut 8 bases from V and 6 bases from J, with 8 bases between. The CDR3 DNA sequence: TGTGCCAGCTGGAGAGGTCAGCCCCAGCATTTT. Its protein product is CASWRGQPQHF.

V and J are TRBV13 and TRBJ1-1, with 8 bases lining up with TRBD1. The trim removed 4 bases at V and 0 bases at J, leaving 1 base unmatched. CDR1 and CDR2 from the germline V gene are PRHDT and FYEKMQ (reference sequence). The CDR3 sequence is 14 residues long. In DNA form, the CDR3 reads TGTGCCAGCAGCTCGACAGGGGTGAACACTGAAGCTTTCTTT. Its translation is CASSSTGVNTEAFF.

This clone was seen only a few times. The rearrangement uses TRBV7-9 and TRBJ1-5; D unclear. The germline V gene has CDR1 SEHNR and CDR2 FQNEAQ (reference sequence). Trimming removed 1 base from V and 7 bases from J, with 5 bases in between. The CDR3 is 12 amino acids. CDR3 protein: CASSLGAQPQHF. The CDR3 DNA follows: TGTGCCAGCAGCTTAGGGGCGCAGCCCCAGCATTTT.

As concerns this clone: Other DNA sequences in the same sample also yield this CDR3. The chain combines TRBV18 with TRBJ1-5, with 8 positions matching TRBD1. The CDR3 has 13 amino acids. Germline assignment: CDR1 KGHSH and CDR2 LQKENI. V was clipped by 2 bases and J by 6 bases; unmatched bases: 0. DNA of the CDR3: TGTGCCAGCTCACCAGGACAGGGTCAGCCCCAGCATTTT. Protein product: CASSPGQGQPQHF.